Each of the 32 T cell receptor beta chains below was sequenced from the same sample in a study of cytomegalovirus exposure and HLA in healthy donors. PCR involved 60 Vbeta and 13 Jbeta primers. Generated by immunoSEQ multiplex PCR, the TCRdb table keeps only in-frame clones and is missing some. Here the sample spans approximately 160,000 clones, over 75% being singletons. The sequencing input was PBMCs. The receptor source for this set is a woman aged 18-30 years in good health and CMV-seronegative.

The V gene is TRBV7-9, the J gene TRBJ1-2, with D possibly being TRBD1 (6 bases). This CDR3 comprises 15 residues. Germline V gene sequence: CDR1 SEHNR, CDR2 FQNEAQ (reference sequence). Trimming left V 2 bases short and J 3 bases short, with 13 bases between. CDR3 amino acids: CASSLRGGGDYGYTF. The CDR3 DNA reads TGTGCCAGCAGCTTAAGGGGGGGCGGAGACTATGGCTACACCTTC.

The chain links TRBV7-3 to TRBJ1-1, with 9 nucleotides matching TRBD1. V dropped 0 bases and J dropped 4; count of bases not matched to a gene: 3. Germline V gene lookup returns CDR1 SGHTA and CDR2 FQGTGA. The CDR3 sequence is 15 residues long. As DNA, the CDR3 is TGTGCCAGCAGCTTAACAACGGGACAGGGCACTGAAGCTTTCTTT. Its protein is CASSLTTGQGTEAFF.

The gene calls are TRBV9 and TRBJ2-2, with 8 bases matching TRBD1. Germline V gene lookup returns CDR1 SGDLS and CDR2 YYNGEE. The junction had 1 base not matched to a gene; V was cut back by 0 bases and J by 3 bases. The CDR3 consists of 15 residues. The DNA of the CDR3 is TGTGCCAGCAGCGTAGGGGACAGGCACACCGGGGAGCTGTTTTTT. It codes for CASSVGDRHTGELFF.

The chain employs TRBV10-2 and TRBJ1-6; a weak D match, TRBD1 (6 bases). Trimming took 3 bases from V and 10 from J, leaving 16 bases between them. The CDR3 runs to 15 residues. Germline V gives CDR1 WSHSY, CDR2 SAAADI. DNA of the CDR3: TGCGCCAGCAGTGACGAACAGGGTATAGGCTCACCCCTCCACTTT. This sequence encodes CASSDEQGIGSPLHF.

V and J are TRBV2 and TRBJ1-2; D is unclear. The V end lost 8 bases, the J end lost 0 bases, and 10 bases lay between the germline ends. The CDR3 consists of 13 residues. CDR1 is SNHLY, CDR2 FYNNEI, per germline. This chain's CDR3 is CASLAGTNYGYTF. Here the CDR3 DNA reads TGTGCCAGCCTAGCCGGGACTAACTATGGCTACACCTTC. The whole variable domain, filled in from reference TRBV2 and TRBJ1-2, reads EPEVTQTPSHQVTQMGQEVILRCVPISNHLYFYWYRQILGQKVEFLVSFYNNEISEKSEIFDDQFSVERPDGSNFTLKIRSTKLEDSAMYFCASLAGTNYGYTFGSGTRLTVV.

The chain employs TRBV6-1 and TRBJ1-4, with 10 bases that match TRBD1. The V and J ends lost 2 bases and 6 bases, in that order; junction bases with no gene match: 3. CDR1 is MNHNS and CDR2 is SASEGT in the germline V gene. The CDR3 length is 15 residues. The CDR3, as DNA: TGTGCCAGCAGTGAACGTGGGACAGGGGATGAAAAACTGTTTTTT. As protein: CASSERGTGDEKLFF.

V gene TRBV10-3 combines with J gene TRBJ1-1; a weak D match, TRBD1 (5 bases). CDR3 size: 15 residues. Germline V gives CDR1 ENHRY, CDR2 SYGVKD. V lost 3 bases to trimming and J lost 1 base, with 12 bases between them. CDR3 region: CAISERGTKNTEAFF. CDR3 DNA sequence: TGTGCCATCAGTGAAAGGGGTACGAAGAACACTGAAGCTTTCTTT.

This clone was seen more than once but under ten times. The chain links TRBV7-2 to TRBJ2-5; perhaps TRBD2 as D (6 bases). The CDR3 sequence is 15 residues long. V lost 4 bases, J lost 0 bases, and 12 bases lay in between. Germline V CDR1 and CDR2: SGHTA, FQGNSA. CDR3: CASSWRGSYQETQYF. The CDR3 region has the DNA TGTGCCAGCAGCTGGAGGGGCTCGTACCAAGAGACCCAGTACTTC.

Only a few counts were recorded for this clone. The CDR3 bases are TGTGCCAGCATGCGACTAGTCAACACCGGGGAGCTGTTTTTT. This encodes CASMRLVNTGELFF. V usage is TRBV11-2 and J usage is TRBJ2-2, with D tentatively TRBD2 (6 bases). Per the germline V gene, CDR1 is SGHAT and CDR2 is FQNNGV. The CDR3 contains 14 residues. V dropped 7 bases and J dropped 2 bases, with 11 bases sitting between them.

This clone was recorded a few times. The chain carries TRBV6-4 and TRBJ1-1; tentatively, D is TRBD1 (6 bases). This CDR3 is built from 14 residues. Trimming left V 10 bases short and J 0 bases short, with 15 bases between. Germline CDR1 is MRHNA and CDR2 is SNTAGT. The CDR3: CAKSKGGLNTEAFF. The CDR3 nucleotides read TGTGCCAAATCCAAGGGGGGGTTGAACACTGAAGCTTTCTTT.

Here the CDR3 DNA reads TGTGCCAGCAGCTTGGGTTCAGGGGGTAACTATGGCTACACCTTC. Translation gives CASSLGSGGNYGYTF. The chain employs TRBV5-6 and TRBJ1-2; 7 nucleotides agree with TRBD1. Germline V lookup: CDR1 SGHDT, CDR2 YYEEEE. The length of the CDR3 is 15 residues. J lost 1 base, V lost 0 bases, and 3 bases had no gene match.

V usage is TRBV9 and J usage is TRBJ1-6; 9 nucleotides match TRBD1. Germline lookup yields CDR1 SGDLS and CDR2 YYNGEE. After removal of 3 bases from V and 6 bases from J, the junction contained 7 bases not matched to a gene. The CDR3 sequence is 16 residues long. The CDR3 DNA reads as TGTGCCAGCAGCGAGGGACAGGGTCGTGGTAATTCACCCCTCCACTTT. Translating it yields CASSEGQGRGNSPLHF.

This chain uses TRBV27 with TRBJ1-2; 7 bases align to TRBD1. The CDR3 is 15 amino acids. The germline V gene encodes CDR1 MNHEY and CDR2 SMNVEV (reference sequence). The V gene end was trimmed by 5 bases and the J gene end by 0 bases; junction bases not matched to a gene: 6. The CDR3 loop is CASSLDRSPNYGYTF. CDR3 in DNA: TGTGCCAGCAGTCTGGACAGGTCCCCTAACTATGGCTACACCTTC.

This chain links TRBV5-1 with TRBJ2-2; 10 bases are shared with TRBD2. This CDR3 contains 19 residues. V was pared by 4 bases and J by 5 bases, with 17 bases of the junction left unmatched. CDR1 SGHRS and CDR2 YFSETQ come from the germline V gene. CDR3 in DNA: TGCGCCAGCAGCCCCCGGGACAGCGGGGGGGCCTCAGGAACCGGGGAGCTGTTTTTT. This encodes CASSPRDSGGASGTGELFF.

V gene TRBV4-2 combines with J gene TRBJ2-2, with D possibly matching TRBD2 (7 bases). From germline, CDR1 is LGHNA and CDR2 YNFKEQ. The CDR3 runs to 16 residues. Trimming cost V 1 base and J 5 bases, with 14 bases left between them. The CDR3 region has the DNA TGTGCCAGCAGCCAAGGGGGGGGGCGTACGACCGGGGAGCTGTTTTTT. This encodes CASSQGGGRTTGELFF.

The rearrangement uses TRBV18 and TRBJ1-4; D remains ambiguous. The germline V gene encodes CDR1 KGHSH and CDR2 LQKENI. Deletions cut 4 bases from V and 3 bases from J, with 6 bases between. The CDR3 spans 13 residues. CDR3 protein: CASSLRANEKLFF. The CDR3 DNA sequence: TGTGCCAGCTCACTACGGGCTAATGAAAAACTGTTTTTT.

The V gene is TRBV18, the J gene TRBJ1-6; 10 bases match TRBD1. CDR1 is KGHSH and CDR2 is LQKENI in the germline V gene. The CDR3 runs 14 residues. V lost 3 bases and J lost 8; bases outside the gene matches: 1. In nucleotides, the CDR3 is TGTGCCAGCTCACCCGGACAGGGGGATTCACCCCTCCACTTT. Amino acid sequence: CASSPGQGDSPLHF.

The rearrangement uses TRBV5-5 and TRBJ2-5, with TRBD2 matching over 13 bases. J was trimmed by 0 bases and V by 4 bases; bases with no gene match: 3. Germline V gives CDR1 SGHKS, CDR2 YYEKEE (reference sequence). This CDR3 region has 16 residues. The CDR3 loop reads CASSGLAGVNQETQYF. The CDR3 coding sequence is TGTGCCAGCAGCGGACTAGCGGGGGTAAACCAAGAGACCCAGTACTTC.

J is TRBJ2-7 and V is TRBV7-9; 11 bases map to TRBD1. The CDR3 is made up of 15 amino acids. Trimming cost V 2 bases and J 4 bases; bases outside gene matches: 4. Looked up from germline, CDR1 is SEHNR and CDR2 is FQNEAQ (reference sequence). The CDR3 loop reads CASSLPGQGGYEQYF. The CDR3 nucleotides are TGTGCCAGCAGCTTACCGGGACAGGGGGGGTACGAGCAGTACTTC. The full variable domain, rest sourced from reference TRBV7-9 and TRBJ2-7, is DTGVSQNPRHKITKRGQNVTFRCDPISEHNRLYWYRQTLGQGPEFLTYFQNEAQLEKSRLLSDRFSAERPKGSFSTLEIQRTEQGDSAMYLCASSLPGQGGYEQYFGPGTRLTVT.

As for this clone: The junction differs from germline at one of its ends, possibly a read error. The chain combines TRBV28 with TRBJ1-1; 8 positions agree with TRBD1. Germline V gene sequence: CDR1 MDHEN, CDR2 SYDVKM. The CDR3 loop spans 11 amino acids. The CDR3 DNA follows: TGTGCCAGCAGTTTACGCCGGGGACAGGTCTTT. Its translation: CASSLRRGQVF.

V usage is TRBV7-3 and J usage is TRBJ1-2; a possible D gene is TRBD1 (6 bases). Germline V gene sequence: CDR1 SGHTA, CDR2 FQGTGA. The CDR3 covers 13 residues. V was pared by 3 bases and J by 6 bases, with 11 bases between. DNA for the CDR3: TGTGCCAGCAGCTTTGGGGGGGGCAATGGCTACACCTTC. Amino acid sequence: CASSFGGGNGYTF.

V gene TRBV10-3 combines with J gene TRBJ2-7; TRBD2 aligns across 8 bases. The germline V gene has CDR1 ENHRY and CDR2 SYGVKD. The junction had 3 bases not matched to a gene; V was cut back by 6 bases and J by 5 bases. The CDR3 sequence is 12 residues long. As DNA, the CDR3 is TGTGCCATCAGCGGGGGGGCCCACGAGCAGTACTTC. Protein: CAISGGAHEQYF.

The chain recombines TRBV28 with TRBJ1-1; no reliable D call. The germline gives CDR1 MDHEN, CDR2 SYDVKM. The CDR3 has 17 residues. Trimming took off 7 bases at V and 0 bases at J, with 21 bases between the two ends. CDR3 loop: CASTLSPFDGVNTEAFF. The CDR3, as DNA: TGTGCCAGCACCCTCTCCCCTTTTGACGGAGTGAACACTGAAGCTTTCTTT.

This clone was seen more than once but under ten times. The V and J genes are TRBV19 and TRBJ1-3, with 10 bases lining up with TRBD1. CDR3 size: 18 residues. The trim removed 4 bases at V and 2 bases at J, leaving 11 bases unmatched. CDR1 is LNHDA, CDR2 SQIVND, per germline (reference sequence). CDR3 residues: CASSTAGTGAFTGNTIYF. DNA for the CDR3: TGTGCCAGTAGTACCGCCGGGACAGGGGCTTTTACTGGAAACACCATATATTTT.

The chain recombines TRBV15 with TRBJ2-7; D is perhaps TRBD2 (6 bases). V gave up 0 bases and J gave up 2 bases, with 11 bases separating them. CDR3 length: 15 amino acids. The germline V gene encodes CDR1 LNHNV and CDR2 YYDKDF (reference sequence). CDR3 in amino acids: CATSREPSATYEQYF. The DNA of the CDR3 is TGTGCCACCAGCAGAGAGCCTAGCGCCACCTACGAGCAGTACTTC.

The chain joins TRBV7-8 to TRBJ2-1, with D possibly matching TRBD1 (6 bases). Germline CDR1 is SGHVS and CDR2 is FQNEAQ. V was pared by 5 bases and J by 6 bases, with 14 bases between. The CDR3 is 14 amino acids. The CDR3 protein is CASSPQGHPNEQFF. The DNA of the CDR3 is TGTGCCAGCAGCCCCCAGGGACACCCCAATGAGCAGTTCTTC.

The chain carries TRBV6-5 and TRBJ1-4; D is unresolved. Germline CDR1 and CDR2: MNHEY and SVGAGI. Trimming left V 6 bases short and J 3 bases short, with 14 bases between. The CDR3 has 15 residues. This CDR3 reads CASSLIRGPNEKLFF. The DNA of the CDR3 is TGTGCCAGCAGCCTCATCCGAGGGCCTAATGAAAAACTGTTTTTT.

This sequence joins TRBV6-6 and TRBJ2-1, with TRBD2 identical over 7 bases. Germline trimming cut 6 bases from V and 5 bases from J; bases unmatched to any gene: 10. The germline CDR1 and CDR2 sequences are MNHNY and SVGAGI (reference sequence). The CDR3 has 15 amino acids. The CDR3 here is CASSPGRGGNNEQFF. Here the CDR3 DNA reads TGTGCCAGCAGCCCGGGGAGGGGAGGTAACAATGAGCAGTTCTTC.

The V and J genes are TRBV6-5 and TRBJ1-2; D gene unclear. The CDR3 consists of 12 residues. In germline, CDR1 is MNHEY, CDR2 SVGAGI. Between the trimmed V and J ends, which lost 2 bases and 6 bases, there was a span of 7 bases. CDR3: CASSYPGNGYTF. The DNA of the CDR3 is TGTGCCAGCAGTTACCCGGGGAATGGCTACACCTTC.

The CDR3 nucleotides read TGCGCCAGCAGCCAAGAAGCGGGCTCTCTGGGGCAGCCCCAGCATTTT. Translating gives CASSQEAGSLGQPQHF. This chain joins TRBV4-1 and TRBJ1-5; D unclear. This CDR3 region has 16 residues. CDR1 and CDR2 from the germline V gene are MGHRA and YSYEKL. Deletions cut 0 bases from V and 7 bases from J, with 16 bases between.

The chain is built from TRBV2 and TRBJ2-2; 14 positions match TRBD2. V trimming: 6 bases; J trimming: 6 bases; junction bases outside the gene matches: 15. The CDR3 spans 19 residues. Germline loops: CDR1 SNHLY, CDR2 FYNNEI. In nucleotides, the CDR3 is TGTGCCAGCAGCGGCCCCAGGACTAGCGGGGGGATACGGGCCGGGGAGCTGTTTTTT. Translating it yields CASSGPRTSGGIRAGELFF.

The chain recombines TRBV7-9 with TRBJ2-4; the D is unclear. Between the trimmed V and J ends, which lost 1 base and 0 bases, there was a span of 7 bases. The germline V gene encodes CDR1 SEHNR and CDR2 FQNEAQ (reference sequence). This CDR3 has 15 amino acids. The CDR3 loop is CASSLVSTAKNIQYF. As DNA, the CDR3 is TGTGCCAGCAGCTTAGTCTCTACAGCCAAAAACATTCAGTACTTC. Filled out from reference TRBV7-9 and TRBJ2-4, the complete variable domain reads DTGVSQNPRHKITKRGQNVTFRCDPISEHNRLYWYRQTLGQGPEFLTYFQNEAQLEKSRLLSDRFSAERPKGSFSTLEIQRTEQGDSAMYLCASSLVSTAKNIQYFGAGTRLSVL.